The TCR beta chain described here comes from a study of blood T cell repertoires in COVID-19. As for the study in general: There were acute and convalescent COVID-19 samples, and they came from the United States, Italy and Spain.

Only in-frame clones appear in the TCRdb table, and some are missing; sequencing was by immunoSEQ multiplex PCR. The data show just over 650,000 clones, about 90% seen once. The sample taken for sequencing was peripheral blood. The receptor comes from a young woman with acute or convalescent COVID-19.

The CDR3 region is CASSLAGGPEAFF. The CDR3 nucleotides are TGTGCCAGCAGCTTAGCGGGCGGGCCTGAAGCTTTCTTT. The J gene is TRBJ1-1, the V gene TRBV11-2; D uncertain. The V and J ends lost 1 base and 6 bases respectively, with 9 bases between them. Germline CDR1 and CDR2: SGHAT and FQNNGV. CDR3 length: 13 amino acids.